This TCR beta chain was captured by sequencing in a study of T cell responses to AZD1222 COVID-19 vaccine. The protocol was immunoSEQ multiplex PCR, while the TCRdb copy is restricted to in-frame clones and leaves out a portion. This sample yields about 130,000 clones, of which 90% are seen a single time; 6.9% belongs to the top ten. Worth noting for this clone: Its antigen is unidentified.

The CDR3 spans 14 residues. Germline loops: CDR1 SGHAT, CDR2 FQNNGV. The V end lost 8 bases, the J end lost 2 bases, and 15 bases lay between the germline ends. Study conclusions and caveats: Researchers report vaccine-associated CD4 TCRs spanning spike, with dominance at 160-218 and 743-854. White British people made up most donors, females outnumbered males, and clonal diversity was possibly underestimated. Following two doses of AZD1222, Spike-specific TCR breadth and depth rose.

The rearrangement joins TRBV11-2 to TRBJ1-2, with D uncertain. The source material was peripheral blood, sampled on day 0 of AZD1222 vaccination. The sequence came from an adult in good health. In DNA form, the CDR3 reads TGTGCCAGCTCCCTGGGCAGCGCGAACTATGGCTACACCTTC. As protein: CASSLGSANYGYTF. The complete variable domain, with remaining parts taken from reference TRBV11-2 and TRBJ1-2, reads EAGVAQSPRYKIIEKRQSVAFWCNPISGHATLYWYQQILGQGPKLLIQFQNNGVVDDSQLPKDRFSAERLKGVDSTLKIQPAKLEDSAVYLCASSLGSANYGYTFGSGTRLTVV.